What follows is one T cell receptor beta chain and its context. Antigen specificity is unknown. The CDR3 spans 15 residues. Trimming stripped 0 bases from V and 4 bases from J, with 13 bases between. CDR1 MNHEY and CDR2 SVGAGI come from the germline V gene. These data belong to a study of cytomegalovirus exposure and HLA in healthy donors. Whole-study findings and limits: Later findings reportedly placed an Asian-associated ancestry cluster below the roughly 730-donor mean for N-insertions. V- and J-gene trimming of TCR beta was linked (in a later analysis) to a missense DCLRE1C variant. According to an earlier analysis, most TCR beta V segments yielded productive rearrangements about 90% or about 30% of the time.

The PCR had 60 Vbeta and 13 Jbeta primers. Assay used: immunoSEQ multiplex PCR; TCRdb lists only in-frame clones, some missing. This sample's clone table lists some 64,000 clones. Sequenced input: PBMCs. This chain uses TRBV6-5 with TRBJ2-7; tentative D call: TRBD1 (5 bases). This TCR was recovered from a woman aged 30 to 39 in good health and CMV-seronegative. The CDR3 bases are TGTGCCAGCAGTTACTCCGGAAGTGGGGCTTACGAGCAGTACTTC. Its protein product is CASSYSGSGAYEQYF.